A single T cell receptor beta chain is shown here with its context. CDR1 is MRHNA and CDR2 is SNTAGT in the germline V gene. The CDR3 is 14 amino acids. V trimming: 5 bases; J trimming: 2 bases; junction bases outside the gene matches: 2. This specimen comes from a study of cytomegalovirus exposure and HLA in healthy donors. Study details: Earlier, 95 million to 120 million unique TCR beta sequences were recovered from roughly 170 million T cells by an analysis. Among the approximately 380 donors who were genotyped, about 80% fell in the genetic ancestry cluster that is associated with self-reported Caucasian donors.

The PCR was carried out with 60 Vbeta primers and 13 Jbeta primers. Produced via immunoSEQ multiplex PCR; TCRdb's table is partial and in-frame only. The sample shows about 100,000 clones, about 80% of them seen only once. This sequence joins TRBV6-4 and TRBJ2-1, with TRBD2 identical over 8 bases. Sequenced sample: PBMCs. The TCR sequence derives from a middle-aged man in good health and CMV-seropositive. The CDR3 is CASSLGGAYNEQFF. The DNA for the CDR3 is TGTGCCAGCAGTCTCGGGGGGGCCTACAATGAGCAGTTCTTC.